This T cell receptor (beta chain) was identified in a study of cytomegalovirus exposure and HLA in healthy donors. Germline CDR1 KGHSH, CDR2 LQKENI. This CDR3 is 17 amino acids long. After removal of 3 bases from V and 2 bases from J, the junction contained 6 bases not matched to a gene. The PCR had 60 Vbeta and 13 Jbeta primers. The table came from immunoSEQ multiplex PCR; TCRdb's copy has only in-frame clones and leaves some out. The sample shows approximately 140,000 clones, approximately 84% of them seen only once. The sequence was collected from a woman between 40 and 50 years old in good health and CMV-seronegative. This chain uses TRBV18 with TRBJ2-3, with 12 bases aligning to TRBD2. Sequenced sample: PBMCs. CDR3 sequence (DNA): TGTGCCAGCTCACCCCCCCTAGCGGGAGGGCCCACAGATACGCAGTATTTT. It yields the protein CASSPPLAGGPTDTQYF.